This T cell receptor (beta chain) was identified during a study of multiple sclerosis patients with progressive multifocal leukoencephalopathy. Time point given: 6 to 7 months of natalizumab therapy. CDR1 MNHEY and CDR2 SVGAGI come from the germline V gene. The CDR3 runs to 15 residues. Trimming took 0 bases from V and 0 from J, leaving 6 bases between them. Clones were read by immunoSEQ multiplex PCR, and TCRdb kept only the in-frame ones, dropping some. The sample carries some 31,000 clones, roughly nine tenths recorded once. Sample: PBMCs, taken from a patient treated with natalizumab. This clonotype was sampled from a human donor with multiple sclerosis. This chain connects TRBV6-5 to TRBJ2-1, with D perhaps matching TRBD2 (6 bases). The CDR3 nucleotides read TGTGCCAGCAGTTACTCGGGGGGCTCCTACAATGAGCAGTTCTTC. It specifies CASSYSGGSYNEQFF.